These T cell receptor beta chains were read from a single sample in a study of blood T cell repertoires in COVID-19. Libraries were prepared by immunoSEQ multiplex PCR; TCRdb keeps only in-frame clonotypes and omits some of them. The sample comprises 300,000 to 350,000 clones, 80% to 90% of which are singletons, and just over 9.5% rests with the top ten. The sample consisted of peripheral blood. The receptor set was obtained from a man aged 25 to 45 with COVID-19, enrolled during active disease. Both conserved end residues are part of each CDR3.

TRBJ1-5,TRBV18,CASSPPGQGAQPQHF
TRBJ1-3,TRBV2,CASRIRWSSGNTIYF
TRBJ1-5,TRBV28,CASSFLEGLDQPQHF
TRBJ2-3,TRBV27,CASSLALGRADTQYF
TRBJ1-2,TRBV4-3,CASSPHPWTVANYGYTF
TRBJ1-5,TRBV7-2,CASSLAGSNQPQHF
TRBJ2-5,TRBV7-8,CASSLATGGETQYF
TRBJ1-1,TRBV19,CASSIWGHNTEAFF
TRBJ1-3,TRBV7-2,CASSFGTGKGNTIYF
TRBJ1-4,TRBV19,CASSRGGNEKLFF
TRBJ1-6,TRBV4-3,CASSLISQELSSYNSPLHF
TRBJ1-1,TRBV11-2,CASSFPGQGGTEAFF
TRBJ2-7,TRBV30,CAWSVYLHSYEQYF
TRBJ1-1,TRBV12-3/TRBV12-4,CASSATREAFF
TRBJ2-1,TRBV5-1,CASSWGLAGAEEQFF
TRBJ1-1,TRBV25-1,CASSEWTTAFF
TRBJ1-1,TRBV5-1,CASSLTGGNTEAFF
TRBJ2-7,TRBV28,CASRSGQAAYEQYF
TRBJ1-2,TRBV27,CASSLSTSGVRGYTF
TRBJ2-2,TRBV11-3,CASSFSGSMNTGELFF
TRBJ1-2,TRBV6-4,CASSPGTGTYGYTF
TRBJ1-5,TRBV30,CAWTGQVNQPQHF
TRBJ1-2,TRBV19,CASSITGQGADYGYTF
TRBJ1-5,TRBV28,CASSSQGLSNQPQHF